One and the same sample provided the 15 T cell receptor beta chains below, sequenced in a study of T cells after yellow fever vaccination. TCRdb re-called the 5' RACE reads with MiXCR, one entry per CDR3 protein. The data contain 250,000 or so distinct CDR3 sequences, approximately 3.6% of them seen just once; the ten biggest clones take up under 20%. The sample in question was PBMCs, obtained 15 days after the yellow fever booster vaccination. The receptors originated from a man aged 18 to 35 who received the YFV17D yellow fever vaccine.

This clonotype was recorded many times. The chain uses TRBV5-1 and TRBJ1-2; tentative D call: TRBD1 (5 bases). The germline V gene encodes CDR1 SGHRS and CDR2 YFSETQ. This CDR3 is 14 amino acids long. With 6 bases removed from V and 4 bases from J, the gap between germline ends came to 16 bases. The CDR3 nucleotides are TGCGCCAGCAACCCGGCGGGACGCGGCTATGGCTACACCTTC. Residues: CASNPAGRGYGYTF.

Many counts were recorded for this clonotype. The chain joins TRBV12-3 or TRBV12-4 to TRBJ1-5; TRBD1 aligns across 7 bases. The V segment lost 6 bases and the J segment 2 bases; nucleotides outside the gene matches: 10. The CDR3 is 16 amino acids. The CDR3 DNA reads as TGTGCCAGCAGGGAAAGGACAGGACTGGGCAATCAGCCCCAGCATTTT. It codes for CASRERTGLGNQPQHF.

This clonotype was observed at least ten times. The chain combines TRBV29-1 with TRBJ2-1; 8 nucleotides match TRBD2. V lost 1 base and J lost 5; bases outside the gene matches: 10. The CDR3 sequence is 16 residues long. Germline lookup yields CDR1 SQVTM and CDR2 ANQGSEA. The DNA of the CDR3 is TGCAGCGTTGAAGGTAGCGAGCGGGGGCTAAACAATGAGCAGTTCTTC. Amino acids: CSVEGSERGLNNEQFF.

This clonotype was counted only a few times. The genes are TRBV14 and TRBJ1-2; 11 positions match TRBD1. The CDR3 has 18 amino acids. The germline gives CDR1 SGHDN, CDR2 FVKESK. The ends lost 3 bases at V and 6 bases at J; junction bases unmatched: 15. This CDR3 reads CASSHGIIRDRGKDGYTF. Here the CDR3 DNA reads TGTGCCAGCAGCCATGGAATTATCCGGGACAGGGGGAAGGATGGCTACACCTTC. The full variable domain, with the rest looked up from reference TRBV14 and TRBJ1-2, is EAGVTQFPSHSVIEKGQTVTLRCDPISGHDNLYWYRRVMGKEIKFLLHFVKESKQDESGMPNNRFLAERTGGTYSTLKVQPAELEDSGVYFCASSHGIIRDRGKDGYTFGSGTRLTVV.

This clonotype was picked up many times. J is TRBJ1-6 and V is TRBV12-3 or TRBV12-4; possibly TRBD1 for D (6 bases). The length of the CDR3 is 15 residues. V lost 3 bases and J lost 5, with 11 bases in between. The CDR3 bases are TGTGCCAGCAGTTTTGGGCAGGGGAATAATTCACCCCTCCACTTT. Protein: CASSFGQGNNSPLHF.

This clonotype was recorded many times. The chain is built from TRBV5-1 and TRBJ2-2, with 10 bases aligning to TRBD1. This CDR3 contains 15 residues. V trimming: 4 bases; J trimming: 2 bases; junction bases outside the gene matches: 2. Germline loops: CDR1 SGHRS, CDR2 YFSETQ. The CDR3 bases are TGCGCCAGCAGCGAGACAGGGGGCAACACCGGGGAGCTGTTTTTT. This encodes CASSETGGNTGELFF.

This clonotype was seen repeatedly, ten times or more. The chain combines TRBV3-1 with TRBJ2-5; 8 nucleotides line up with TRBD1. V was pared by 5 bases and J by 4 bases, with 12 bases of the junction left unmatched. The germline V gene encodes CDR1 LGHDT and CDR2 YNNKEL (reference sequence). CDR3 length equals 16 residues. The CDR3 nucleotides read TGTGCCAGCAGCAAAAGGGTCCCAGGGGGCCCAGAGACCCAGTACTTC. This gives the protein CASSKRVPGGPETQYF.

This clonotype was picked up a small number of times. The chain uses TRBV29-1 and TRBJ1-6, with D hard to call. Germline V CDR1 and CDR2: SQVTM, ANQGSEA. Trimming took 6 bases from V and 6 from J, leaving 9 bases between them. The CDR3 is 12 residues long. The CDR3 here is CSVRTGNSPLHF. The DNA for the CDR3 is TGCAGCGTCAGAACTGGTAATTCACCCCTCCACTTT.

The table lists this clonotype with many counts. This sequence joins TRBV7-2 and TRBJ1-2, with 7 bases identical to TRBD1. CDR1 is SGHTA, CDR2 FQGNSA, per germline. Trimming cost V 6 bases and J 4 bases; bases outside gene matches: 8. The CDR3 is 14 residues long. The CDR3 region is CASSPQGGAYGYTF. DNA for the CDR3: TGTGCCAGCAGTCCGCAGGGGGGGGCCTATGGCTACACCTTC.

This clonotype was observed a single time. This chain joins TRBV5-1 and TRBJ2-3; D is unresolved. Germline lookup yields CDR1 SGHRS and CDR2 YFSETQ. Trimming took off 0 bases at V and 3 bases at J, with 11 bases between the two ends. There are 15 residues in the CDR3. CDR3 residues: CASSLGPVQTDTQYF. DNA for the CDR3: TGCGCCAGCAGCTTGGGGCCAGTCCAAACAGATACGCAGTATTTT.

This clonotype occurred many times. The rearrangement links TRBV5-1 to TRBJ2-6; no clear D. The germline V and J ends were trimmed by 8 bases and 0 bases, with 15 bases remaining between them. The CDR3 runs 16 residues. From germline, CDR1 is SGHRS and CDR2 YFSETQ. The CDR3 DNA reads as TGCGCCAGTACAAACCAACCCAGCTCTGGGGCCAACGTCCTGACTTTC. Protein: CASTNQPSSGANVLTF.

The chain carries TRBV12-3 or TRBV12-4 and TRBJ2-6; the D gene is possibly TRBD2 (6 bases). Trimming cost V 7 bases and J 3 bases, with 10 bases left between them. The CDR3 consists of 14 residues. DNA for the CDR3: TGTGCCAGCACCCCGGGGGATGGGGCCAACGTCCTGACTTTC. Its translation: CASTPGDGANVLTF.

This clonotype appeared many times. CDR3 nucleotide sequence: TGTGCCAGCAGCCAAGGGGGTGGGCCCACTCAGCCCCAGCATTTT. Translated, it gives CASSQGGGPTQPQHF. V is TRBV3-1 and J is TRBJ1-5; D unresolved. CDR3 length equals 15 residues. V shed 1 base and J shed 6 bases, with 13 bases lying between them. Germline values: CDR1 LGHDT, CDR2 YNNKEL (reference sequence).

V usage is TRBV11-2 and J usage is TRBJ2-3; 8 bases are a match to TRBD2. V gave up 11 bases and J gave up 2 bases; unmatched junction bases: 9. Germline V gene sequence: CDR1 SGHAT, CDR2 FQNNGV. CDR3 length: 14 residues. This chain's CDR3 is CAAGRGENTDTQYF. CDR3 nucleotide sequence: TGTGCCGCCGGGCGGGGGGAAAACACAGATACGCAGTATTTT.

This clonotype has at least ten counts. The genes are TRBV5-6 and TRBJ2-3, with 13 bases identical to TRBD2. This CDR3 has 12 residues. CDR1 and CDR2 (germline): SGHDT, YYEEEE. V lost 3 bases, J lost 11 bases, and 0 bases stayed unmatched. The CDR3 sequence is CASSWTSGGQYF. CDR3 DNA: TGTGCCAGCAGCTGGACTAGCGGGGGGCAGTATTTT.